These T cell receptor beta chains were read from a single sample in a study of blood T cells in healthy people across ages. MiXCR was run by TCRdb on the 5' RACE reads, yielding one entry per CDR3 protein. The repertoire consists of roughly 1,500,000 distinct CDR3 sequences, with roughly 32% occurring once and the leading ten covering approximately 10%. Input material: blood. The receptors come from a woman aged 25 to 39 in good health. CDR3s include the opening cysteine and the closing phenylalanine or tryptophan. A D gene is named only where the DNA matches it firmly. Size is stated for part of the rows, as once, few or many counts, or as a class when the clone is expanded.

j_gene | v_gene | abundance | d_gene | CDR3aa | CDR3nt
TRBJ2-3 | TRBV4-1 | few | TRBD2 | CASSHPKGAGEDTQYF | TGCGCCAGCAGCCACCCAAAGGGAGCGGGAGAAGATACGCAGTATTTT
TRBJ2-7 | TRBV20-1 | - | TRBD1 | CSAREQGQVRYEQYF | TGCAGTGCTAGAGAGCAGGGACAGGTACGCTACGAGCAGTACTTC
TRBJ2-1 | TRBV6-1 | few | TRBD2 | CASRALAGALDEQFF | TGTGCCAGCAGAGCACTAGCGGGAGCTCTGGATGAGCAGTTCTTC
TRBJ2-7 | TRBV5-1 | few | - | CASSLDGGRSYEQYF | TGCGCCAGCAGCTTAGACGGGGGGCGATCTTACGAGCAGTACTTC
TRBJ2-3 | TRBV4-1 | few | TRBD2 | CASRTQGLAGNTDTQYF | TGCGCCAGCAGAACTCAGGGACTAGCGGGAAACACAGATACGCAGTATTTT
TRBJ2-3 | TRBV5-1 | few | - | CASSFSIEGGDTQYF | TGCGCCAGCAGCTTCTCAATTGAGGGGGGAGATACGCAGTATTTT
TRBJ2-1 | TRBV20-1 | - | - | CSARDSRFSSYNEQFF | TGCAGTGCTAGAGATTCGAGGTTTAGCTCCTACAATGAGCAGTTCTTC
TRBJ2-1 | TRBV7-6 | - | - | CASSLGWELSHEQFF | TGTGCCAGCAGCTTAGGGTGGGAGCTATCCCATGAGCAGTTCTTC
TRBJ1-2 | TRBV20-1 | few | - | CSAEFDYGYTF | TGCAGTGCCGAATTTGACTATGGCTACACCTTC
TRBJ1-6 | TRBV9 | - | - | CASSDTGWDSPLHF | TGTGCCAGCAGTGATACAGGGTGGGATTCACCCCTCCACTTT
TRBJ2-7 | TRBV6-5 | - | - | CASSYGPNEQYF | TGTGCCAGCAGTTACGGCCCGAACGAGCAGTACTTC
TRBJ2-6 | TRBV7-2 | few | - | CASSPRTAIIFSGANVLTF | TGTGCCAGCAGCCCGAGGACAGCCATCATTTTCTCTGGGGCCAACGTCCTGACTTTC
TRBJ2-7 | TRBV5-4 | few | - | CASSLSESSYEQYF | TGTGCCAGCAGTTTATCGGAAAGCTCCTACGAGCAGTACTTC
TRBJ1-6 | TRBV5-1 | - | TRBD1 | CASSPGQDNSPLHF | TGCGCCAGCAGCCCGGGACAGGATAATTCACCCCTCCACTTT
TRBJ2-7 | TRBV6-2/TRBV6-3 | few | - | CASSLTGSGSYEQYF | TGTGCCAGCAGTTTGACAGGCTCAGGCTCCTACGAGCAGTACTTC
TRBJ1-1 | TRBV27 | few | TRBD1 | CASSRTGIFTFF | TGTGCCAGCAGCCGGACAGGCATTTTTACTTTCTTT
TRBJ1-4 | TRBV6-1 | - | - | CASSELGSGKLFF | TGTGCCAGCAGTGAATTAGGGAGTGGAAAACTGTTTTTT
TRBJ1-4 | TRBV9 | few | - | CASSVRDSNEKLFF | TGTGCCAGCAGCGTCCGGGACTCTAATGAAAAACTGTTTTTT
TRBJ2-7 | TRBV11-1 | - | - | CANSAPRGRSYEQYF | TGTGCCAACAGCGCCCCACGGGGGCGATCCTACGAGCAGTACTTC
TRBJ2-7 | TRBV7-9 | few | - | CASSPFDRSSYEQYF | TGTGCCAGCAGTCCCTTTGACAGGAGCTCCTACGAGCAGTACTTC
TRBJ2-5 | TRBV3-1 | - | TRBD2 | CASSPSRLAGGPETQYF | TGTGCCAGCAGCCCCTCCCGACTAGCGGGGGGGCCAGAGACCCAGTACTTC
TRBJ2-7 | TRBV15 | few | - | CAALRGLGAEQYF | TGTGCCGCCCTTCGGGGGTTAGGGGCCGAGCAGTACTTC
TRBJ2-5 | TRBV3-1 | few | - | CASSQEGLGTGIAGGETQYF | TGTGCCAGCAGCCAAGAGGGGCTAGGGACAGGGATAGCGGGAGGCGAGACCCAGTACTTC